Listed here are 10 T cell receptor beta chains from one sample, sequenced in a study of a mutant IDH1 vaccine in newly diagnosed glioma. Described time point: baseline, week 1 (first vaccination visit). Treatment specified: pre-vaccination baseline after standard-of-care therapy. Clones were sequenced by immunoSEQ multiplex PCR, and TCRdb holds only the in-frame ones, with some missing. The sample records fewer than 100,000 clones, 70% to 90% being singletons. Specimen: PBMCs, collected from a glioma patient treated with radiotherapy, temozolomide or both. The receptors were sampled from a woman aged 45 to 65 with glioma.

CDR3 sequence: CASSQPGQGTEAFF. Written as DNA, the CDR3 is TGTGCCAGCAGCCAACCGGGACAGGGCACTGAAGCTTTCTTT. The chain has TRBV6-5 and TRBJ1-1; TRBD1 matches at 9 bases. The CDR3 extends over 14 amino acids. Trimming took 6 bases from V and 4 from J; bases not matched to a gene: 6. Looked up from germline, CDR1 is MNHEY and CDR2 is SVGAGI.

This clone was seen a single time. The chain is built from TRBV18 and TRBJ1-2; no reliable D call. Per the germline V gene, CDR1 is KGHSH and CDR2 is LQKENI. Trimming removed 0 bases at V and 2 bases at J, with 7 bases between. The CDR3 runs 14 residues. The CDR3 loop reads CASSPPGINYGYTF. Here the CDR3 DNA reads TGTGCCAGCTCACCACCAGGAATAAACTATGGCTACACCTTC.

This clone has just one count. The chain is built from TRBV5-1 and TRBJ2-1; TRBD1 might be the D (6 bases). The CDR3 is made up of 15 amino acids. V shed 5 bases and J shed 0 bases, with 12 bases lying between them. Germline assignment: CDR1 SGHRS and CDR2 YFSETQ. CDR3 DNA sequence: TGCGCCAGCAGGAGAGGACAGAGCTCCTACAATGAGCAGTTCTTC. It codes for CASRRGQSSYNEQFF.

This clone was seen a handful of times. The chain has TRBV10-2 and TRBJ1-5; possible D gene TRBD1, 6 bases. The CDR3 has 12 residues. The germline gives CDR1 WSHSY, CDR2 SAAADI. V lost 3 bases and J 11 bases, leaving 11 bases between the germline ends. This CDR3 reads CASSDGGGTQHF. CDR3 sequence (DNA): TGCGCCAGCAGTGACGGGGGCGGGACCCAGCATTTT.

There are a few counts of this clone. The chain is built from TRBV5-1 and TRBJ2-7; 8 bases are shared with TRBD1. V trimming: 7 bases; J trimming: 5 bases; junction bases outside the gene matches: 14. Per germline, CDR1 SGHRS and CDR2 YFSETQ. The CDR3 is 15 residues long. As DNA, the CDR3 is TGCGCCAGCCGCCCGGGGAGGACAGGGCATGACGAGCAGTACTTC. Protein: CASRPGRTGHDEQYF.

The table lists this clone with a count of one. This rearrangement joins TRBV28 to TRBJ1-2; D gene uncertain. V was trimmed by 1 base and J by 7 bases, leaving 10 bases between them. The CDR3 contains 13 residues. In germline, CDR1 is MDHEN, CDR2 SYDVKM. The CDR3 protein is CASSLSSFGGYTF. The CDR3 DNA follows: TGTGCCAGCAGTTTATCTTCGTTCGGTGGCTACACCTTC.

This chain connects TRBV9 to TRBJ2-1; 9 positions agree with TRBD1. The CDR3 covers 16 residues. After removal of 0 bases from V and 2 bases from J, the junction contained 3 bases not matched to a gene. The germline gives CDR1 SGDLS, CDR2 YYNGEE. The CDR3 nucleotides are TGTGCCAGCAGCGTAGGACAGGGGGACACCTACAATGAGCAGTTCTTC. Translation gives CASSVGQGDTYNEQFF. Full variable domain (rest looked up from reference TRBV9 and TRBJ2-1): DSGVTQTPKHLITATGQRVTLRCSPRSGDLSVYWYQQSLDQGLQFLIQYYNGEERAKGNILERFSAQQFPDLHSELNLSSLELGDSALYFCASSVGQGDTYNEQFFGPGTRLTVL.

V gene TRBV4-1 combines with J gene TRBJ2-4; no reliable D call. V was shortened by 1 base and J by 0 bases, with 7 bases between the two germline ends. The CDR3 is 15 amino acids. From germline, CDR1 is MGHRA and CDR2 YSYEKL. CDR3 sequence (DNA): TGCGCCAGCAGCCAAGCGGAGCTAGCCAAAAACATTCAGTACTTC. Translated: CASSQAELAKNIQYF.

V gene TRBV4-2 combines with J gene TRBJ2-2; TRBD2 matches at 9 bases. The length of the CDR3 is 16 residues. V shed 7 bases, J shed 1 base, and the junction held 7 bases outside the gene matches. Germline CDR1 LGHNA, CDR2 YNFKEQ. The CDR3 DNA is TGTGCCAGCAACCCTTCACTAGCGGGGAACACCGGGGAGCTGTTTTTT. Translating gives CASNPSLAGNTGELFF.

V usage is TRBV19 and J usage is TRBJ2-5, with 8 bases lining up with TRBD1. The V segment lost 5 bases and the J segment 5 bases; nucleotides outside the gene matches: 10. Germline V CDR1 and CDR2: LNHDA, SQIVND (reference sequence). This CDR3 spans 15 amino acids. Here the CDR3 DNA reads TGTGCCAGTAGTCCAAGGACAGGGCTTGGGGAGACCCAGTACTTC. Its protein is CASSPRTGLGETQYF. Together with reference TRBV19 and TRBJ2-5, the CDR3 gives the full variable domain: DGGITQSPKYLFRKEGQNVTLSCEQNLNHDAMYWYRQDPGQGLRLIYYSQIVNDFQKGDIAEGYSVSREKKESFPLTVTSAQKNPTAFYLCASSPRTGLGETQYFGPGTRLLVL.